The 20 T cell receptor beta chains listed next were all sequenced from one sample in a study of CD8 T cells in Susac syndrome. An amount of RNA that ranged from 0.5 to 1 ug was reverse transcribed with random hexamers. TCRdb ran MiXCR on the immunoSEQ multiplex PCR reads and lists one entry per CDR3 protein. The sample holds 150,000 to 200,000 distinct CDR3 sequences, more than 85% seen once. Sequencing was done on a sample of CD4+ T cells from PBMCs. All receptors derive from a human donor with Susac syndrome.

The rearrangement uses TRBV3-1 and TRBJ2-1; the D gene is possibly TRBD2 (6 bases). Germline V gene sequence: CDR1 LGHDT, CDR2 YNNKEL (reference sequence). CDR3 size: 14 residues. V was pared by 4 bases and J by 8 bases, with 15 bases between. This chain's CDR3 is CASSLIPEGDEQFF. CDR3 DNA: TGTGCCAGCAGCCTCATTCCGGAGGGCGATGAGCAGTTCTTC.

A single count supports this clonotype. The rearrangement links TRBV11-2 to TRBJ2-5, with D unclear. This CDR3 is 12 amino acids long. Germline assignment: CDR1 SGHAT and CDR2 FQNNGV. The V and J ends lost 0 bases and 7 bases respectively, with 6 bases between them. The CDR3 bases are TGTGCCAGCAGCTTAGATCTAGGGACCCAGTACTTC. Translated, it gives CASSLDLGTQYF. The complete variable domain, with remaining parts taken from reference TRBV11-2 and TRBJ2-5, reads EAGVAQSPRYKIIEKRQSVAFWCNPISGHATLYWYQQILGQGPKLLIQFQNNGVVDDSQLPKDRFSAERLKGVDSTLKIQPAKLEDSAVYLCASSLDLGTQYFGPGTRLLVL.

The rearrangement links TRBV10-1 to TRBJ2-7; no clear D gene. V was pared by 0 bases and J by 3 bases, with 12 bases between. Germline V gene data show CDR1 as WNHNN and CDR2 as SYGVQD (reference sequence). The CDR3 is 15 residues long. CDR3 sequence reads: CASSESVGSGYEQYF. The DNA of the CDR3 is TGCGCCAGCAGTGAGTCCGTGGGGTCAGGCTACGAGCAGTACTTC.

The chain has TRBV29-1 and TRBJ1-5, with D possibly matching TRBD1 (5 bases). There are 15 residues in the CDR3. Per germline, CDR1 SQVTM and CDR2 ANQGSEA. Between the trimmed V and J ends, which lost 7 bases and 5 bases, there was a span of 21 bases. Here the CDR3 reads CSETQGLRGDQPQHF. DNA of the CDR3: TGCAGCGAGACTCAGGGTTTGAGAGGCGATCAGCCCCAGCATTTT.

The chain carries TRBV6-5 and TRBJ2-1, with D perhaps matching TRBD1 (5 bases). The CDR3 spans 15 residues. CDR1 is MNHEY, CDR2 SVGAGI, per germline. V was pared by 6 bases and J by 5 bases, with 17 bases between. CDR3 protein: CASSPGHPTDNEQFF. The CDR3 region has the DNA TGTGCCAGCAGCCCCGGACACCCTACAGACAATGAGCAGTTCTTC.

This chain uses TRBV24-1 with TRBJ2-1; 8 nucleotides agree with TRBD1. J gave up 8 bases and V 9 bases, and 8 bases lay outside the gene matches. Germline V gives CDR1 KGHDR, CDR2 SFDVKD. This CDR3 comprises 13 residues. CDR3 amino acids: CATGRQGSHEQFF. CDR3 DNA: TGTGCCACCGGCAGACAGGGGTCGCATGAGCAGTTCTTC.

CDR3: CASSSVGGYNEQFF. The CDR3 coding sequence is TGTGCCAGCTCGTCGGTGGGGGGGTACAATGAGCAGTTCTTC. The gene calls are TRBV6-5 and TRBJ2-1; 7 nucleotides line up with TRBD2. Germline CDR1 and CDR2: MNHEY and SVGAGI. The length of the CDR3 is 14 residues. V lost 8 bases and J lost 4; bases outside the gene matches: 8.

This clonotype has a single count. The chain has TRBV5-1 and TRBJ2-7; D not certain. From germline, CDR1 is SGHRS and CDR2 YFSETQ. Trimming removed 2 bases at V and 2 bases at J, with 11 bases between. CDR3 length equals 14 residues. The CDR3 nucleotides are TGCGCCAGCAGCTTACCCGGAATGACCTACGAGCAGTACTTC. This encodes CASSLPGMTYEQYF.

This chain connects TRBV6-1 to TRBJ2-6; tentatively, D is TRBD1 (6 bases). V lost 5 bases to trimming and J lost 0 bases, with 23 bases between them. CDR1 and CDR2 (germline): MNHNS, SASEGT. The CDR3 runs 20 residues. The CDR3 loop is CASSRGRGSKSISGANVLTF. In DNA, the CDR3 is TGTGCCAGCAGTCGGGGTAGGGGGTCAAAAAGTATCTCTGGGGCCAACGTCCTGACTTTC.

CDR3 sequence reads: CASGSSGKGYNEQFF. Here the CDR3 DNA reads TGTGCCAGCGGGTCTAGCGGGAAGGGCTACAATGAGCAGTTCTTC. V is TRBV27 and J is TRBJ2-1, with 9 bases lining up with TRBD2. Unmatched junction bases numbered 8, after V lost 8 bases and J lost 3 bases. The CDR3 is made up of 15 amino acids. Germline loops: CDR1 MNHEY, CDR2 SMNVEV (reference sequence).

The J gene is TRBJ2-3, the V gene TRBV28; the D gene is possibly TRBD2 (5 bases). The CDR3 totals 14 residues. Per germline, CDR1 MDHEN and CDR2 SYDVKM. V gave up 2 bases and J gave up 5 bases, with 11 bases separating them. The CDR3 reads CASSLGAARDTQYF. DNA of the CDR3: TGTGCCAGCAGTTTAGGAGCGGCCAGAGATACGCAGTATTTT.

The chain links TRBV4-1 to TRBJ1-5; 9 bases agree with TRBD1. Trimming cost V 1 base and J 4 bases; bases outside gene matches: 2. Germline V gene sequence: CDR1 MGHRA, CDR2 YSYEKL. The CDR3 is 15 residues long. CDR3 DNA sequence: TGCGCCAGCAGCCAAGGACAGGGGGTTAATCAGCCCCAGCATTTT. Residues: CASSQGQGVNQPQHF.

This clonotype was recorded once. This chain links TRBV14 with TRBJ1-3; unclear D gene. Germline V gene sequence: CDR1 SGHDN, CDR2 FVKESK. The V gene lost 0 bases and the J gene lost 0 bases, with 9 bases spanning the gap. The CDR3 runs to 16 residues. CDR3 sequence reads: CASSQETGYSGNTIYF. CDR3 in DNA: TGTGCCAGCAGCCAAGAGACGGGGTACTCTGGAAACACCATATATTTT.

J is TRBJ2-5 and V is TRBV5-1; D possibly corresponds to TRBD2 (5 bases). The CDR3 covers 13 residues. The ends were cut back, 5 bases at V and 5 bases at J, with 13 bases in the middle. Germline CDR1 is SGHRS and CDR2 is YFSETQ. This CDR3 reads CASSKEEVETQYF. In nucleotides, the CDR3 is TGCGCCAGCAGTAAAGAGGAGGTTGAGACCCAGTACTTC.

This clonotype has just one count. Here the CDR3 reads CASSLEPSPNYGYTF. DNA of the CDR3: TGTGCCAGCAGCCTAGAGCCTTCACCTAACTATGGCTACACCTTC. The chain uses TRBV3-1 and TRBJ1-2; D remains ambiguous. The CDR3 runs 15 residues. V shed 4 bases and J shed 0 bases, with 12 bases lying between them. CDR1 is LGHDT, CDR2 YNNKEL, per germline (reference sequence).

The chain carries TRBV2 and TRBJ1-5; 7 nucleotides match TRBD1. This CDR3 has 14 amino acids. Looked up from germline, CDR1 is SNHLY and CDR2 is FYNNEI. Losses at the gene ends were 5 bases for V and 5 bases for J; bases not matched to a gene: 6. CDR3 amino acids: CASSPQGRDQPQHF. DNA of the CDR3: TGTGCCAGCAGTCCACAGGGGCGCGATCAGCCCCAGCATTTT. Combining the CDR3 with reference TRBV2 and TRBJ1-5 gives the whole variable domain EPEVTQTPSHQVTQMGQEVILRCVPISNHLYFYWYRQILGQKVEFLVSFYNNEISEKSEIFDDQFSVERPDGSNFTLKIRSTKLEDSAMYFCASSPQGRDQPQHFGDGTRLSIL.

This clonotype was found once. The CDR3 nucleotides are TGTGCCAGCAGCTTGGATTATGCGTCAAGGGCGTCTAGGTACTCCTACGAGCAGTACTTC. As protein: CASSLDYASRASRYSYEQYF. The rearrangement links TRBV11-2 to TRBJ2-7; D is ambiguous. Germline CDR1 SGHAT, CDR2 FQNNGV. This CDR3 has 20 residues. Trimming left V 3 bases short and J 0 bases short, with 27 bases between.

CDR3 region: CASSDGTGGSEAFF. DNA of the CDR3: TGTGCCAGCTCGGACGGGACAGGGGGCTCTGAAGCTTTCTTT. The J gene is TRBJ1-1, the V gene TRBV18; TRBD1 matches at 12 bases. V dropped 6 bases and J dropped 6; count of bases not matched to a gene: 5. The CDR3 totals 14 residues. CDR1 and CDR2 from the germline V gene are KGHSH and LQKENI.

CDR3 coding DNA: TGTGCCAGCAGCCCAGTAAATTCGGCTGAAGCTTTCTTT. Its protein product is CASSPVNSAEAFF. The chain employs TRBV14 and TRBJ1-1; D is uncertain. Trimming took 4 bases from V and 6 from J, leaving 12 bases between them. This CDR3 region has 13 residues. Germline CDR1 and CDR2: SGHDN and FVKESK.

V usage is TRBV7-6 and J usage is TRBJ2-5, with 11 nucleotides matching TRBD2. This CDR3 comprises 16 residues. V trimming: 2 bases; J trimming: 0 bases; junction bases outside the gene matches: 2. Germline assignment: CDR1 SGHVS and CDR2 FNYEAQ. CDR3 DNA sequence: TGTGCCAGCAGCTTAACTAGCGGGGGTCACCAAGAGACCCAGTACTTC. It encodes CASSLTSGGHQETQYF.